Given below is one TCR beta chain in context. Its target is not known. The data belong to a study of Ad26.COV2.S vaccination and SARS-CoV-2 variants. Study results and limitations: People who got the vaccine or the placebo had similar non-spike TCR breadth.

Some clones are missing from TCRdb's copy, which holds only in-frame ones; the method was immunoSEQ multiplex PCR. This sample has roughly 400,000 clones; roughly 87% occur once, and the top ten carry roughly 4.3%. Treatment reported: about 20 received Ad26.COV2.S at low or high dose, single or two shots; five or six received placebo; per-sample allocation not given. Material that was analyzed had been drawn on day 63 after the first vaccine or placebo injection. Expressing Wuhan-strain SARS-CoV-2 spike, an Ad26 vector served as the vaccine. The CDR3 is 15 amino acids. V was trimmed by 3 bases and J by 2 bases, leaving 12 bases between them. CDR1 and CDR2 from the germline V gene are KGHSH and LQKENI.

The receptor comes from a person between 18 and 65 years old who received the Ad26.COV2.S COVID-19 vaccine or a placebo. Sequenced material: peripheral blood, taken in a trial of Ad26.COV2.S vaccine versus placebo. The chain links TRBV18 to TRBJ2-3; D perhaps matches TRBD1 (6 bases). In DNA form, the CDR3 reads TGTGCCAGCTCACCCCGACAGGCTCCCACAGATACGCAGTATTTT. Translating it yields CASSPRQAPTDTQYF.